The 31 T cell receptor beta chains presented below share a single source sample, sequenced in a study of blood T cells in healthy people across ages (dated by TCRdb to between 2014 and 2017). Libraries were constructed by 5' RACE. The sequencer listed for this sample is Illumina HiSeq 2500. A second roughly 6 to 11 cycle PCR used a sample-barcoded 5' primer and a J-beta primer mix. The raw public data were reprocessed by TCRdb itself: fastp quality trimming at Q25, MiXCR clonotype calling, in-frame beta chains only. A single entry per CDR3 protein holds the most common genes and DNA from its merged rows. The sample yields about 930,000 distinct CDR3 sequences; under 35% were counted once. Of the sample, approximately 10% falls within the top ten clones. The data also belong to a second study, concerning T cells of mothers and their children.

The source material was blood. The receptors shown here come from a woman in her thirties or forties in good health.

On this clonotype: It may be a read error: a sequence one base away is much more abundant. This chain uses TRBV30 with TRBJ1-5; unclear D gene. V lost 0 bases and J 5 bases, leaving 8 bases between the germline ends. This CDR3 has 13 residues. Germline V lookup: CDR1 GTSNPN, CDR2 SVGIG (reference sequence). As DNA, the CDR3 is TGTGCCTGGAGTGTACAGAGAGATCAGCCCCAGCATTTT. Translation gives CAWSVQRDQPQHF. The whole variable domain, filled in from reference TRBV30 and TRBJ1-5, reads SQTIHQWPATLVQPVGSPLSLECTVEGTSNPNLYWYRQAAGRGLQLLFYSVGIGQISSEVPQNLSASRPQDRQFILSSKKLLLSDSGFYLCAWSVQRDQPQHFGDGTRLSIL.

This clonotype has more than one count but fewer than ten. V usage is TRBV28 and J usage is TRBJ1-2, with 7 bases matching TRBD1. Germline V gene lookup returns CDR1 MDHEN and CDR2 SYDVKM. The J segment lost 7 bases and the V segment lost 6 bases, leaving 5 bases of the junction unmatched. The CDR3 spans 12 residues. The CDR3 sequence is CASSTGEFGYTF. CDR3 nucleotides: TGTGCCAGCAGCACAGGGGAATTTGGCTACACCTTC.

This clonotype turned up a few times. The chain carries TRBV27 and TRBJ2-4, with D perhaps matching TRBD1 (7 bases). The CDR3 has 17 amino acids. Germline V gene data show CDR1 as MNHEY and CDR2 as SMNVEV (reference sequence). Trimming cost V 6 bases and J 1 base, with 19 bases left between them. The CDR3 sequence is CASSLRPGGMAKNIQYF. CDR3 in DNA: TGTGCCAGCAGCTTGCGACCAGGGGGGATGGCCAAAAACATTCAGTACTTC.

The CDR3 region is CSVLLPGNTIYF. The CDR3 nucleotides are TGCAGCGTTTTGCTTCCTGGAAACACCATATATTTT. The V and J genes are TRBV29-1 and TRBJ1-3; D is unclear. V was shortened by 5 bases and J by 2 bases, with 7 bases between the two germline ends. Germline V lookup: CDR1 SQVTM, CDR2 ANQGSEA. CDR3 length: 12 amino acids.

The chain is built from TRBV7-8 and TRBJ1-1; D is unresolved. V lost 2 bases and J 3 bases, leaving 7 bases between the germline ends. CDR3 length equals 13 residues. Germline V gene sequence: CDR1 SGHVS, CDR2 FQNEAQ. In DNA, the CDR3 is TGTGCCAGCAGCTTACAACCTGACACTGAAGCTTTCTTT. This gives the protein CASSLQPDTEAFF.

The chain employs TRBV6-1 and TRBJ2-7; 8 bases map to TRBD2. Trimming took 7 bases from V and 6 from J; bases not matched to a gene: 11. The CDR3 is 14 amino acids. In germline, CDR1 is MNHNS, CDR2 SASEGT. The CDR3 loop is CASTSGREGGEQYF. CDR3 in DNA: TGTGCCAGCACCTCCGGACGGGAGGGAGGCGAGCAGTACTTC.

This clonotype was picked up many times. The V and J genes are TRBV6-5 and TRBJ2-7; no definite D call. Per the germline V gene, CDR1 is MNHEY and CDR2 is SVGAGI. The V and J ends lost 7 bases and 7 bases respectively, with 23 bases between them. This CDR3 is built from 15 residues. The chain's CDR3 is CASKKGNGYNTEQYF. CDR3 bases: TGTGCCAGCAAAAAAGGGAACGGATATAACACTGAGCAGTACTTC.

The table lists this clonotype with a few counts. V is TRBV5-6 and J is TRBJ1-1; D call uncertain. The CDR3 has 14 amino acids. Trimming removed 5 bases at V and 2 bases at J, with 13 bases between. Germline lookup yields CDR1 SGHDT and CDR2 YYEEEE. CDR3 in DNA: TGTGCCAGCAGTCTGGCGATCCGAAACACTGAAGCTTTCTTT. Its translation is CASSLAIRNTEAFF.

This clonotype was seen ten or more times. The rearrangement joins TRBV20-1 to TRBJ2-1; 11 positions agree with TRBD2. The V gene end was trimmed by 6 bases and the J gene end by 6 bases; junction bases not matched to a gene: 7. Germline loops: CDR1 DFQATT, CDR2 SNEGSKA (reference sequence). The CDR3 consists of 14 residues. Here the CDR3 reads CSAFSGGAPNEQFF. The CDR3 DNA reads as TGCAGTGCCTTTAGCGGGGGGGCCCCCAATGAGCAGTTCTTC.

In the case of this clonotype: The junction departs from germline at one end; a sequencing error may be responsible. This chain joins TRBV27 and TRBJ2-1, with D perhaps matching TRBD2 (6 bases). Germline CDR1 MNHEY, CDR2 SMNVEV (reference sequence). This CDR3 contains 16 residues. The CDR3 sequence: CVSLLRAGRSYNEQFF. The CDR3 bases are TGTGTCAGCCTCCTTAGGGCGGGGAGGTCCTACAATGAGCAGTTCTTC.

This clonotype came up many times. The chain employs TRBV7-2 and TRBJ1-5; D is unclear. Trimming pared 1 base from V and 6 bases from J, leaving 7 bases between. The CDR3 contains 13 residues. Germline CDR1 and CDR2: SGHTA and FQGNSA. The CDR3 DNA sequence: TGTGCCAGCAGCTTAGGGGGTCTTCAGCCCCAGCATTTT. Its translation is CASSLGGLQPQHF.

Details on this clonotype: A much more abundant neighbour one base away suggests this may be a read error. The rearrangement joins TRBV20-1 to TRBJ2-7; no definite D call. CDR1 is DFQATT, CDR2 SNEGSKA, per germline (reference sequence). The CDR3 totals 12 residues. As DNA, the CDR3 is TGCAGGGCTAGGCGCCTAGGGTACGAGCAGTACTTC. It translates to CRARRLGYEQYF.

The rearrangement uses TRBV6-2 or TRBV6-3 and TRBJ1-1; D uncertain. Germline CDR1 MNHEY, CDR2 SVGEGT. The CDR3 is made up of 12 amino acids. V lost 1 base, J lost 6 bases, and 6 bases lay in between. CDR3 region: CASSYWGAEAFF. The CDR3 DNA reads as TGTGCCAGCAGTTACTGGGGAGCTGAAGCTTTCTTT.

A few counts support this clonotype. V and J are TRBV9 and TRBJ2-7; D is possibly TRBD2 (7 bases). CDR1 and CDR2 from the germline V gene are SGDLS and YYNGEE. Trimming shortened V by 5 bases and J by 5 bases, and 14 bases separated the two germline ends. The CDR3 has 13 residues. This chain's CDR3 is CASRSEGGNEQYF. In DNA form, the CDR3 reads TGTGCCAGCAGGTCGGAGGGGGGGAACGAGCAGTACTTC.

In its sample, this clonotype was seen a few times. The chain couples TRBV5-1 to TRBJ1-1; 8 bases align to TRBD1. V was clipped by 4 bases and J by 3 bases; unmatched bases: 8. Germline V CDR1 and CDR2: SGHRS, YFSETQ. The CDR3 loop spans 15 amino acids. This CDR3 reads CASSLDRGIHTEAFF. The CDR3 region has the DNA TGCGCCAGCAGCCTTGACAGGGGAATTCACACTGAAGCTTTCTTT.

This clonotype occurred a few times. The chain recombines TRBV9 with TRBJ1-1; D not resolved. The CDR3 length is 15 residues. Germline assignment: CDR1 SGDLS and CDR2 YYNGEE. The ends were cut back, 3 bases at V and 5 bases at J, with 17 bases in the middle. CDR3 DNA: TGTGCCAGCAGCGCGGTGGGTCAGGCGAGAACTGAAGCTTTCTTT. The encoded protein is CASSAVGQARTEAFF.

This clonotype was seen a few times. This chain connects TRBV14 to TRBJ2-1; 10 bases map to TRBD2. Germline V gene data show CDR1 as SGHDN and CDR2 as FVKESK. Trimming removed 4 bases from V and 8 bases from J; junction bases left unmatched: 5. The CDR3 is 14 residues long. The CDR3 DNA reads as TGTGCCAGCAGCCGGCTAGCGGGGGACTATGAGCAGTTCTTC. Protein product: CASSRLAGDYEQFF.

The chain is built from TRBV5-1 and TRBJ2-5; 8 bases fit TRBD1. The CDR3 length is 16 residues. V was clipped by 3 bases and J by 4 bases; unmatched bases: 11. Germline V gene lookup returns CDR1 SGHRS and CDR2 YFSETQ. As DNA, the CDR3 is TGCGCCAGCAGCTCCCGGAGACAGGGGAAAGGAGAGACCCAGTACTTC. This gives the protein CASSSRRQGKGETQYF.

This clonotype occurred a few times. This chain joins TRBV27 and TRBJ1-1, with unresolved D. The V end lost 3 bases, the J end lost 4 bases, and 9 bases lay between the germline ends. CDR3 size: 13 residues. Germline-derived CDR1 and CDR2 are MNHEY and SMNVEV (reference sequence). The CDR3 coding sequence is TGTGCCAGCAGTTTCGTGGGGAGCACTGAAGCTTTCTTT. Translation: CASSFVGSTEAFF.

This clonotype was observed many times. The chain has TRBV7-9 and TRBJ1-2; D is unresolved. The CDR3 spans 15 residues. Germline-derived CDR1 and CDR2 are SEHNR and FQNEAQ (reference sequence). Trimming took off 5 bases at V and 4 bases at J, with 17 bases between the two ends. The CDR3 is CASSISGREGYGYTF. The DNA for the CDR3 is TGTGCCAGCAGCATAAGTGGTAGGGAGGGCTATGGCTACACCTTC. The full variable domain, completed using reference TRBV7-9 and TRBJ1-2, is DTGVSQNPRHKITKRGQNVTFRCDPISEHNRLYWYRQTLGQGPEFLTYFQNEAQLEKSRLLSDRFSAERPKGSFSTLEIQRTEQGDSAMYLCASSISGREGYGYTFGSGTRLTVV.

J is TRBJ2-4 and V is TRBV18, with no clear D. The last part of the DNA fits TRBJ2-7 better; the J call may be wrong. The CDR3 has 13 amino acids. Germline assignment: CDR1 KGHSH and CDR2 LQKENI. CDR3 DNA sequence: TGTGCCAGCTCGGTAAGGGCAGACGGCGAGCAGTACTTC. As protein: CASSVRADGEQYF.

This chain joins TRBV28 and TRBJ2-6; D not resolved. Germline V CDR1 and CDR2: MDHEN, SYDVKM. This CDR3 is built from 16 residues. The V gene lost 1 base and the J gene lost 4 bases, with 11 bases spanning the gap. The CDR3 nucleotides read TGTGCCAGCAGTTTATTGGGATTAGCAGGGGCCAACGTCCTGACTTTC. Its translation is CASSLLGLAGANVLTF.

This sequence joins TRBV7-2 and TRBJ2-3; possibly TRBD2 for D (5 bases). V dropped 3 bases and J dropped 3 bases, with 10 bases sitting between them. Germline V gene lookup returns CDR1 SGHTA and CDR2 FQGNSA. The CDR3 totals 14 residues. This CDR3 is CASSFGLRTDTQYF. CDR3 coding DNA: TGTGCCAGCAGCTTCGGACTGAGGACAGATACGCAGTATTTT.

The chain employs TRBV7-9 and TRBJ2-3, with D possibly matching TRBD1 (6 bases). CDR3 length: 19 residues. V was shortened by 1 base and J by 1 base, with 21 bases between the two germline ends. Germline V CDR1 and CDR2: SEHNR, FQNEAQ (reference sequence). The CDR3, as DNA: TGTGCCAGCAGCTTAGGATGGAGTAAAGGGGGAGCGGGCACAGATACGCAGTATTTT. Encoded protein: CASSLGWSKGGAGTDTQYF.

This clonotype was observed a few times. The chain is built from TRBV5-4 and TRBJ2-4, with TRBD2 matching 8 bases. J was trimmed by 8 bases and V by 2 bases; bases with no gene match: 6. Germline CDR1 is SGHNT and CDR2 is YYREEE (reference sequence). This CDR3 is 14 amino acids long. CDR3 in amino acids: CASSFSGGADIQYF. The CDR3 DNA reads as TGTGCCAGCAGCTTCTCGGGGGGGGCTGACATTCAGTACTTC.

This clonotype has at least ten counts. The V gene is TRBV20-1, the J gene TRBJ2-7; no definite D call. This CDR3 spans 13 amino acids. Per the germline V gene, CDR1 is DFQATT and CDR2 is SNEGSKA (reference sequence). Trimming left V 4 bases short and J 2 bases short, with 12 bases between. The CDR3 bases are TGCAGTGCTACCAGGACCCTTGCCTACGAGCAGTACTTC. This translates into CSATRTLAYEQYF.

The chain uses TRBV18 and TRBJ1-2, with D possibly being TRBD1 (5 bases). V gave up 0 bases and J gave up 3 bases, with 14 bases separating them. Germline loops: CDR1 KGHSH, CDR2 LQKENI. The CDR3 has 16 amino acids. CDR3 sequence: CASSPPSVGGHYGYTF. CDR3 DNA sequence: TGTGCCAGCTCACCACCCTCTGTGGGGGGACACTATGGCTACACCTTC.

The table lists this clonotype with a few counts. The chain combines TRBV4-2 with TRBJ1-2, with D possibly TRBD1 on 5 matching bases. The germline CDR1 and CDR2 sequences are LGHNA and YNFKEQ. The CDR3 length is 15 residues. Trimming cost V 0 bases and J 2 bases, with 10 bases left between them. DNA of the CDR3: TGTGCCAGCAGCCAAGAACAGGAAAGAAACTATGGCTACACCTTC. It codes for CASSQEQERNYGYTF.

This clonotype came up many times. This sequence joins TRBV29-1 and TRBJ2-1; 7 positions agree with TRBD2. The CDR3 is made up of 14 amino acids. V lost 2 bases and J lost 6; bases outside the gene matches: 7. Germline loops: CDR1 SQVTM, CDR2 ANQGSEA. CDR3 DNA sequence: TGCAGCGTTGAAACGACTGGACTAGGCAATGAGCAGTTCTTC. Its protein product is CSVETTGLGNEQFF.

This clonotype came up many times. The CDR3 coding sequence is TGTGCCAGCAGCTTAATGCGGACAGCCACCGGGGAGCTGTTTTTT. Translated: CASSLMRTATGELFF. The rearrangement joins TRBV7-2 to TRBJ2-2; D possibly corresponds to TRBD1 (6 bases). This CDR3 has 15 amino acids. Germline values: CDR1 SGHTA, CDR2 FQGNSA. The V end lost 2 bases, the J end lost 4 bases, and 11 bases lay between the germline ends.

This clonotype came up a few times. The CDR3 bases are TGCAGTGCTAGAGTGGCAGGGGCTGGGGCCAACGTCCTGACTTTC. It codes for CSARVAGAGANVLTF. The rearrangement joins TRBV20-1 to TRBJ2-6; D is possibly TRBD1 (6 bases). This CDR3 has 15 residues. V shed 1 base and J shed 2 bases, with 9 bases lying between them. CDR1 and CDR2 (germline): DFQATT, SNEGSKA (reference sequence).